This T cell receptor beta chain was identified during a study of graft-versus-host responses after intestinal transplantation. Looked up from germline, CDR1 is SNHLY and CDR2 is FYNNEI. The CDR3 has 15 residues. Deletions cut 4 bases from V and 0 bases from J, with 10 bases between. Data came from immunoSEQ multiplex PCR; TCRdb stores just in-frame clones and leaves some out. Among nearly 100,000 clones listed, approximately 92% were seen once. Details on this clone: Its antigen is undetermined.

Study-wide findings and caveats: Across patients carrying graft-donor T cell macrochimerism, allografts held high graft-versus-host to host-versus-graft clonal ratios. Among recipient marrow samples, GvH clones were found; some appeared first in ileum or blood.

The specimen was PBMCs, collected just under 460 days after intestinal transplant. The origin of this receptor is a human patient who received an intestinal transplant, so some T cells may come from the graft donor. J is TRBJ1-5 and V is TRBV2; D call uncertain. CDR3: CASSVVLNSNQPQHF. The CDR3, as DNA: TGTGCCAGCAGTGTGGTTTTGAATAGCAATCAGCCCCAGCATTTT.